One and the same sample provided the 7 T cell receptor beta chains below, sequenced in a study of technical replicates of blood from several donors. Measured with immunoSEQ multiplex PCR; TCRdb has only the in-frame clones, and not every one. Found here are 74,000 or so clones, approximately 96% of them singletons; the top ten hold roughly 0.35%. Sequencing was done on a sample of T cells isolated from PBMCs. These receptors were taken from a human donor in good health.

The chain links TRBV7-2 to TRBJ2-2, with TRBD2 as a possible D gene (6 bases). From germline, CDR1 is SGHTA and CDR2 FQGNSA. This CDR3 has 15 amino acids. Trimming pared 3 bases from V and 3 bases from J, leaving 11 bases between. As DNA, the CDR3 is TGTGCCAGCAGCTTTAATAGCGGTCACACCGGGGAGCTGTTTTTT. This codes for CASSFNSGHTGELFF. Based on the CDR3 plus reference TRBV7-2 and TRBJ2-2, the full variable domain is GAGVSQSPSNKVTEKGKDVELRCDPISGHTALYWYRQSLGQGLEFLIYFQGNSAPDKSGLPSDRFSAERTGGSVSTLTIQRTQQEDSAVYLCASSFNSGHTGELFFGEGSRLTVL.

The genes are TRBV9 and TRBJ2-3, with D unresolved. This CDR3 is 16 amino acids long. The germline V gene has CDR1 SGDLS and CDR2 YYNGEE. Trimming removed 0 bases at V and 3 bases at J, with 14 bases between. Here the CDR3 reads CASSVGWRRYTDTQYF. The CDR3 DNA reads as TGTGCCAGCAGCGTAGGGTGGAGACGGTATACAGATACGCAGTATTTT.

The chain recombines TRBV7-2 with TRBJ1-2, with 8 bases fitting TRBD1. Germline-derived CDR1 and CDR2 are SGHTA and FQGNSA. V lost 5 bases, J lost 4 bases, and 6 bases stayed unmatched. The CDR3 totals 14 residues. CDR3 bases: TGTGCCAGCAGCCTGGCAGGGGGCGCCTATGGCTACACCTTC. It is translated as CASSLAGGAYGYTF.

The CDR3 region is CASSPPGTSVDEQFF. The CDR3 region has the DNA TGTGCCAGCAGCCCACCCGGGACTAGCGTCGATGAGCAGTTCTTC. The J gene is TRBJ2-1, the V gene TRBV7-6; 10 bases are a match to TRBD2. V trimming: 5 bases; J trimming: 8 bases; junction bases outside the gene matches: 9. Germline CDR1 and CDR2: SGHVS and FNYEAQ. The CDR3 length is 15 residues.

CDR3 region: CASSNRFKTAPYEQYF. In DNA form, the CDR3 reads TGTGCCAGCAGCAATCGGTTCAAGACAGCTCCCTACGAGCAGTACTTC. The rearrangement links TRBV21-1 to TRBJ2-7; the table gives TRBD1 as D, unverified against the DNA. TRBV21-1 is a recognized pseudogene. The CDR3 totals 16 residues.

The chain links TRBV5-5 to TRBJ2-7, with D unclear. This CDR3 has 13 amino acids. Germline CDR1 is SGHKS and CDR2 is YYEKEE (reference sequence). Trimming pared 2 bases from V and 1 base from J, leaving 7 bases between. The CDR3 is CASSLLSSYEQYF. CDR3 coding DNA: TGTGCCAGCAGCTTACTTTCATCCTACGAGCAGTACTTC. Drawing the rest from reference TRBV5-5 and TRBJ2-7, the complete variable domain is DAGVTQSPTHLIKTRGQQVTLRCSPISGHKSVSWYQQVLGQGPQFIFQYYEKEERGRGNFPDRFSARQFPNYSSELNVNALLLGDSALYLCASSLLSSYEQYFGPGTRLTVT.

This clone has only one observation. The V call is TRBV5-1, the J call TRBJ2-2, with 12 bases that match TRBD1. V shed 3 bases and J 3 bases; nucleotides not matched to a gene: 0. The germline gives CDR1 SGHRS, CDR2 YFSETQ. This CDR3 has 15 residues. CDR3 coding DNA: TGCGCCAGCAGCTGGGACAGGGGGCACACCGGGGAGCTGTTTTTT. Its translation is CASSWDRGHTGELFF.